The entry below gives a single TCR beta chain sequence along with its context. Its antigen is not identified. One entry per CDR3 protein results from TCRdb running MiXCR on the 5' RACE reads. Of a few hundred thousand distinct CDR3 sequences listed, 6.8% are singletons. The sample comes from a study of T cells after yellow fever vaccination. Study-level results: Primary-vaccination clones mostly resurfaced post-booster (about 96% CD4, about 87% CD8).

Source: PBMCs, taken roughly 46 days after the first yellow fever vaccination. This TCR derives from a man younger than 30 who received the YFV17D yellow fever vaccine.

Here the CDR3 DNA reads TGCGCCAGCAGCCGGGGCGGTCACACCGGGGAGCTGTTTTTT. Its protein is CASSRGGHTGELFF. This chain links TRBV4-3 with TRBJ2-2; D may be TRBD1 (5 bases). Germline CDR1 and CDR2: LGHNA and YSLEER. This CDR3 comprises 14 residues. Trimming pared 4 bases from V and 3 bases from J, leaving 9 bases between.